Listed here are 29 T cell receptor beta chains from one sample, sequenced in a study of CD4 T cell repertoires in COVID-19. No culture step preceded sequencing of the ex vivo isolated memory T cells. Sequenced by immunoSEQ multiplex PCR; TCRdb stores in-frame clones only, minus some. This table holds about 22,000 clones, over 75% found once. Material: central memory CD4+ T cells from blood, obtained before the COVID-19 pandemic. These receptors came from a human donor who had COVID-19.

The rearrangement links TRBV7-3 to TRBJ2-1, with D possibly matching TRBD1 (5 bases). Trimming stripped 5 bases from V and 0 bases from J, with 11 bases between. This CDR3 is built from 15 residues. The germline V gene has CDR1 SGHTA and CDR2 FQGTGA. In nucleotides, the CDR3 is TGTGCCAGCAGCCCCAGGGTGAGCTCCTACAATGAGCAGTTCTTC. Translation gives CASSPRVSSYNEQFF.

The chain combines TRBV6-5 with TRBJ2-7; perhaps TRBD2 as D (6 bases). With 2 bases removed from V and 3 bases from J, the gap between germline ends came to 11 bases. The CDR3 runs 14 residues. CDR1 is MNHEY and CDR2 is SVGAGI in the germline V gene. For the CDR3, the DNA is TGTGCCAGCAGTTACCGGGGAGGAAGCTACGAGCAGTACTTC. Its protein product is CASSYRGGSYEQYF.

The chain employs TRBV7-8 and TRBJ2-7; TRBD1 agrees at 10 bases. Germline assignment: CDR1 SGHVS and CDR2 FQNEAQ. This CDR3 is 13 amino acids long. Germline trimming cut 8 bases from V and 3 bases from J; bases unmatched to any gene: 4. CDR3 region: CASGTGVGYEQYF. The CDR3 region has the DNA TGTGCCAGCGGGACAGGGGTGGGCTACGAGCAGTACTTC. The entire variable domain, with the rest obtained from reference TRBV7-8 and TRBJ2-7, is as follows: GAGVSQSPRYKVAKRGQDVALRCDPISGHVSLFWYQQALGQGPEFLTYFQNEAQLDKSGLPSDRFFAERPEGSVSTLKIQRTQQEDSAVYLCASGTGVGYEQYFGPGTRLTVT.

The rearrangement uses TRBV6-6 and TRBJ1-2; the D gene is possibly TRBD1 (5 bases). The germline CDR1 and CDR2 sequences are MNHNY and SVGAGI (reference sequence). CDR3 length: 15 residues. V lost 4 bases and J 6 bases, leaving 18 bases between the germline ends. The CDR3 sequence: CASSSIDRPNDGYTF. The CDR3 region has the DNA TGTGCCAGCAGTTCCATCGACAGACCGAATGATGGCTACACCTTC.

This chain links TRBV9 with TRBJ1-4; 11 bases match TRBD1. The CDR3 is made up of 14 amino acids. Trimming at V came to 2 bases and at J to 8 bases, leaving 2 bases not matched to a gene. In germline, CDR1 is SGDLS, CDR2 YYNGEE. As DNA, the CDR3 is TGTGCCAGCAGCGTTAGGGACAGGGGGGAAAAACTGTTTTTT. Translating gives CASSVRDRGEKLFF.

Written as DNA, the CDR3 is TGTGCCAGCAGTGTTCCGGGACAGGGCAATCAAGGCTACACCTTC. It specifies CASSVPGQGNQGYTF. V usage is TRBV6-1 and J usage is TRBJ1-2; 9 nucleotides match TRBD1. Germline-derived CDR1 and CDR2 are MNHNS and SASEGT. V dropped 4 bases and J dropped 8; count of bases not matched to a gene: 11. This CDR3 is 15 amino acids long.

J is TRBJ1-1 and V is TRBV27; D may be TRBD1 (6 bases). There are 17 residues in the CDR3. Looked up from germline, CDR1 is MNHEY and CDR2 is SMNVEV (reference sequence). Trimming took 4 bases from V and 0 from J, leaving 18 bases between them. The CDR3 is CASSSSGAGWMNTEAFF. In DNA, the CDR3 is TGTGCCAGCAGTTCATCAGGGGCCGGGTGGATGAACACTGAAGCTTTCTTT.

The chain links TRBV7-8 to TRBJ1-5; TRBD1 might be the D (6 bases). This CDR3 contains 14 residues. Between the trimmed V and J ends, which lost 1 base and 6 bases, there was a span of 10 bases. CDR1 and CDR2 from the germline V gene are SGHVS and FQNEAQ. This chain's CDR3 is CASSLGRGSQPQHF. In DNA, the CDR3 is TGTGCCAGCAGCTTAGGCAGGGGAAGTCAGCCCCAGCATTTT.

The gene calls are TRBV30 and TRBJ1-1; a weak D match, TRBD1 (6 bases). The CDR3 spans 12 residues. The V end lost 5 bases, the J end lost 1 base, and 8 bases lay between the germline ends. Germline CDR1 GTSNPN, CDR2 SVGIG (reference sequence). CDR3 region: CAWGQPNTEAFF. CDR3 DNA: TGTGCCTGGGGACAGCCGAACACTGAAGCTTTCTTT.

The chain joins TRBV18 to TRBJ2-7; 9 bases are a match to TRBD1. The CDR3 has 15 amino acids. CDR1 and CDR2 from the germline V gene are KGHSH and LQKENI. V was pared by 5 bases and J by 1 base, with 6 bases of the junction left unmatched. The CDR3 nucleotides read TGTGCCAGCTCATTAGGACAGGGGAGTTCCTACGAGCAGTACTTC. Amino acids: CASSLGQGSSYEQYF. Full variable domain (remainder filled in from reference TRBV18 and TRBJ2-7): NAGVMQNPRHLVRRRGQEARLRCSPMKGHSHVYWYRQLPEEGLKFMVYLQKENIIDESGMPKERFSAEFPKEGPSILRIQQVVRGDSAAYFCASSLGQGSSYEQYFGPGTRLTVT.

The rearrangement links TRBV5-1 to TRBJ1-1, with a tentative D call TRBD1 (5 bases). Germline loops: CDR1 SGHRS, CDR2 YFSETQ. The CDR3 extends over 15 amino acids. Trimming removed 4 bases at V and 1 base at J, with 14 bases between. CDR3 sequence reads: CASSPLSGQNTEAFF. DNA for the CDR3: TGCGCCAGCAGCCCGCTTAGTGGACAGAACACTGAAGCTTTCTTT.

This clone was detected only a few times. The chain is built from TRBV19 and TRBJ2-1; D is perhaps TRBD1 (7 bases). V lost 6 bases and J lost 9, with 15 bases in between. Germline V CDR1 and CDR2: LNHDA, SQIVND (reference sequence). The CDR3 spans 13 residues. CDR3 residues: CASRHSQGGEQFF. CDR3 nucleotides: TGTGCCAGTAGGCATTCTCAGGGGGGTGAGCAGTTCTTC.

The rearrangement links TRBV19 to TRBJ1-2; 9 bases are shared with TRBD1. Germline CDR1 is LNHDA and CDR2 is SQIVND (reference sequence). This CDR3 has 16 residues. V lost 6 bases to trimming and J lost 1 base; unmatched junction nucleotides: 9. CDR3 sequence (DNA): TGTGCCAGTAGGACCCCTCCGGGACAGGGTAACTATGGCTACACCTTC. It codes for CASRTPPGQGNYGYTF.

J is TRBJ2-5 and V is TRBV7-3; D is perhaps TRBD1 (6 bases). CDR3 length: 14 residues. Trimming cost V 5 bases and J 2 bases, with 12 bases left between them. CDR1 is SGHTA, CDR2 FQGTGA, per germline. Here the CDR3 reads CASSVTGIQETQYF. CDR3 nucleotide sequence: TGTGCCAGCAGCGTGACAGGAATTCAAGAGACCCAGTACTTC.

V usage is TRBV5-4 and J usage is TRBJ2-4; D is unclear. This CDR3 region has 14 residues. Germline V gene sequence: CDR1 SGHNT, CDR2 YYREEE (reference sequence). V lost 3 bases and J lost 3, with 10 bases in between. The chain's CDR3 is CASSSRESKNIQYF. CDR3 DNA: TGTGCCAGCAGCTCCCGAGAAAGCAAAAACATTCAGTACTTC. Looking up the rest from reference TRBV5-4 and TRBJ2-4 gives the full variable domain: ETGVTQSPTHLIKTRGQQVTLRCSSQSGHNTVSWYQQALGQGPQFIFQYYREEENGRGNFPPRFSGLQFPNYSSELNVNALELDDSALYLCASSSRESKNIQYFGAGTRLSVL.

The genes are TRBV5-4 and TRBJ2-7; TRBD2 is a possible D gene (6 bases). V lost 4 bases to trimming and J lost 7 bases, with 15 bases between them. CDR1 SGHNT and CDR2 YYREEE come from the germline V gene (reference sequence). This CDR3 is built from 13 residues. Here the CDR3 DNA reads TGTGCCAGCAGCCCCCGGAGGGCAGGGGAGCAGTACTTC. It codes for CASSPRRAGEQYF. The variable domain in full, with the rest retrieved from reference TRBV5-4 and TRBJ2-7, is ETGVTQSPTHLIKTRGQQVTLRCSSQSGHNTVSWYQQALGQGPQFIFQYYREEENGRGNFPPRFSGLQFPNYSSELNVNALELDDSALYLCASSPRRAGEQYFGPGTRLTVT.

The CDR3 bases are TGTGCCAGCAGTTCGGCCGGGACAGGGACAGAGACCCAGTACTTC. Translating gives CASSSAGTGTETQYF. The V gene is TRBV28, the J gene TRBJ2-5; 9 bases agree with TRBD1. Germline V gene lookup returns CDR1 MDHEN and CDR2 SYDVKM. V was pared by 4 bases and J by 4 bases, with 7 bases of the junction left unmatched. The CDR3 runs to 15 residues.

A single count supports this clone. Written as DNA, the CDR3 is TGTGCCAGCAGCAAAGCTAGGGGACAAACCGGTAGGGAGACCCAGTACTTC. This codes for CASSKARGQTGRETQYF. The gene calls are TRBV7-2 and TRBJ2-5; tentative D call: TRBD1 (6 bases). Trimming pared 5 bases from V and 5 bases from J, leaving 24 bases between. The CDR3 totals 17 residues. CDR1 and CDR2 from the germline V gene are SGHTA and FQGNSA.

This chain links TRBV11-3 with TRBJ1-3; D is unresolved. Trimming shortened V by 0 bases and J by 1 base, and 7 bases separated the two germline ends. There are 15 residues in the CDR3. Germline CDR1 and CDR2: SGHNT and YENEEA. CDR3 sequence: CASSLEGESGNTIYF. DNA for the CDR3: TGTGCCAGCAGCTTAGAGGGAGAGTCTGGAAACACCATATATTTT.

This clone has just one count. The V call is TRBV9, the J call TRBJ1-1; 9 positions match TRBD1. In germline, CDR1 is SGDLS, CDR2 YYNGEE. Germline trimming cut 4 bases from V and 8 bases from J; bases unmatched to any gene: 12. CDR3 length: 15 residues. This chain's CDR3 is CASSSRGQGAPEAFF. The CDR3 bases are TGTGCCAGCAGCTCGAGGGGACAGGGAGCGCCGGAAGCTTTCTTT.

The chain has TRBV7-9 and TRBJ2-3; 8 nucleotides align to TRBD1. In germline, CDR1 is SEHNR, CDR2 FQNEAQ (reference sequence). This CDR3 is 16 amino acids long. J lost 2 bases, V lost 1 base, and 5 bases had no gene match. CDR3 protein: CASSLVGTGVTDTQYF. CDR3 DNA sequence: TGTGCCAGCAGCTTAGTGGGGACAGGAGTCACAGATACGCAGTATTTT.

V is TRBV19 and J is TRBJ2-7, with TRBD1 identical over 7 bases. The CDR3 totals 14 residues. The germline gives CDR1 LNHDA, CDR2 SQIVND (reference sequence). Losses at the gene ends were 5 bases for V and 6 bases for J; bases not matched to a gene: 10. The CDR3 DNA reads as TGTGCCAGTAGTGAACAGGGGCGACGAAGCGAGCAGTACTTC. Its protein is CASSEQGRRSEQYF.

The rearrangement uses TRBV7-8 and TRBJ2-7; TRBD1 might be the D (6 bases). Germline V gene sequence: CDR1 SGHVS, CDR2 FQNEAQ. Trimming took 1 base from V and 1 from J, leaving 11 bases between them. This CDR3 has 15 amino acids. CDR3 sequence (DNA): TGTGCCAGCAGCTTAGACAGGGACGTTTCCTACGAGCAGTACTTC. It yields the protein CASSLDRDVSYEQYF. The full variable domain, completed using reference TRBV7-8 and TRBJ2-7, is GAGVSQSPRYKVAKRGQDVALRCDPISGHVSLFWYQQALGQGPEFLTYFQNEAQLDKSGLPSDRFFAERPEGSVSTLKIQRTQQEDSAVYLCASSLDRDVSYEQYFGPGTRLTVT.

The chain has TRBV15 and TRBJ1-5; D is perhaps TRBD1 (5 bases). V was clipped by 0 bases and J by 4 bases, with 13 bases between them. CDR1 is LNHNV and CDR2 is YYDKDF in the germline V gene (reference sequence). The CDR3 length is 16 residues. The CDR3 region is CATSRDRTGGNQPQHF. In nucleotides, the CDR3 is TGTGCCACCAGCAGAGATCGGACCGGGGGGAATCAGCCCCAGCATTTT.

The genes are TRBV6-1 and TRBJ1-2, with D perhaps matching TRBD1 (6 bases). From germline, CDR1 is MNHNS and CDR2 SASEGT. The ends were cut back, 7 bases at V and 2 bases at J, with 17 bases in the middle. CDR3 length equals 15 residues. In DNA form, the CDR3 reads TGTGCCAGCATCCCCCCAGACAGGATCAACTATGGCTACACCTTC. Translated, it gives CASIPPDRINYGYTF.

The sample holds a few counts of this clone. The chain recombines TRBV7-3 with TRBJ2-1, with 8 bases aligning to TRBD2. This CDR3 has 15 residues. Germline lookup yields CDR1 SGHTA and CDR2 FQGTGA. Unmatched junction bases numbered 9, after V lost 5 bases and J lost 6 bases. CDR3: CASSRSGGPLNEQFF. The CDR3 coding sequence is TGTGCCAGCAGCCGGTCGGGGGGGCCCCTCAATGAGCAGTTCTTC.

This clone was picked up a small number of times. V usage is TRBV2 and J usage is TRBJ2-7, with D perhaps matching TRBD2 (5 bases). V was pared by 8 bases and J by 1 base, with 12 bases between. The germline gives CDR1 SNHLY, CDR2 FYNNEI. The CDR3 length is 13 residues. The CDR3 region has the DNA TGTGCCAGCTCTAACGGGGTATCCTACGAGCAGTACTTC. Its translation is CASSNGVSYEQYF.

CDR3 sequence reads: CATSLGHPANYGYTF. In nucleotides, the CDR3 is TGTGCCACCAGCTTGGGACACCCAGCTAACTATGGCTACACCTTC. V is TRBV15 and J is TRBJ1-2; the D gene is possibly TRBD1 (6 bases). This CDR3 is 15 amino acids long. V gave up 5 bases and J gave up 0 bases, with 13 bases separating them. Germline values: CDR1 LNHNV, CDR2 YYDKDF (reference sequence).

The gene calls are TRBV5-1 and TRBJ2-3; 7 bases match TRBD2. Germline V gene data show CDR1 as SGHRS and CDR2 as YFSETQ. Unmatched junction bases numbered 4, after V lost 3 bases and J lost 0 bases. This CDR3 is built from 15 residues. The CDR3 reads CASSWSGISTDTQYF. As DNA, the CDR3 is TGCGCCAGCAGCTGGAGCGGGATCAGCACAGATACGCAGTATTTT.